These 8 T cell receptor beta chains originate from one sample sequenced in a study of blood T cell repertoires in COVID-19. Libraries were prepared by immunoSEQ multiplex PCR; TCRdb keeps only in-frame clonotypes and omits some of them. Here the sample spans hundreds of thousands of clones, about 85% being singletons. Sample: PBMCs or T cells enriched from blood (not recorded which). The receptor source for this set is a woman in her sixties who had recovered from COVID-19.

J is TRBJ1-1 and V is TRBV3-1 (or the pseudogene TRBV3-2); 7 bases map to TRBD1. CDR3 length equals 14 residues. The V gene end was trimmed by 5 bases and the J gene end by 9 bases; junction bases not matched to a gene: 12. Germline CDR1 and CDR2: LGHDT and YNNKEL (reference sequence). The CDR3 DNA sequence: TGTGCCAGCAGCTTGGCTCTTAAGACAGGGAAAGCTTTCTTT. Residues: CASSLALKTGKAFF.

V usage is TRBV28 and J usage is TRBJ1-4; TRBD1 matches 9 bases. The CDR3 length is 16 residues. Unmatched junction bases numbered 12, after V lost 5 bases and J lost 8 bases. Germline V gene sequence: CDR1 MDHEN, CDR2 SYDVKM. CDR3 amino acids: CASSPSTGTGHEKLFF. The CDR3 DNA is TGTGCCAGCAGTCCCTCGACCGGGACAGGGCACGAAAAACTGTTTTTT.

The V and J genes are TRBV24-1 and TRBJ2-2; no clear D gene. The CDR3 extends over 11 amino acids. Per germline, CDR1 KGHDR and CDR2 SFDVKD. The V end lost 4 bases, the J end lost 9 bases, and 5 bases lay between the germline ends. The CDR3 DNA reads as TGTGCCACCAGTGAAGCCAGGGAGCTGTTTTTT. Translating it yields CATSEARELFF.

The CDR3 reads CASSAGQRGYGYTF. The CDR3 DNA reads as TGCGCCAGCAGCGCAGGACAGCGAGGCTATGGCTACACCTTC. This rearrangement joins TRBV5-1 to TRBJ1-2; D perhaps matches TRBD1 (6 bases). CDR1 and CDR2 (germline): SGHRS, YFSETQ. The CDR3 is made up of 14 amino acids. V was cut by 4 bases and J by 4 bases, with 14 bases left in between. Together with reference TRBV5-1 and TRBJ1-2, the CDR3 gives the full variable domain: KAGVTQTPRYLIKTRGQQVTLSCSPISGHRSVSWYQQTPGQGLQFLFEYFSETQRNKGNFPGRFSGRQFSNSRSEMNVSTLELGDSALYLCASSAGQRGYGYTFGSGTRLTVV.

The chain uses TRBV14 and TRBJ1-6, with unresolved D. In germline, CDR1 is SGHDN, CDR2 FVKESK. V shed 0 bases and J shed 8 bases, with 8 bases lying between them. The CDR3 sequence is 14 residues long. As DNA, the CDR3 is TGTGCCAGCAGCCAAGAAAGACTTCATTCACCCCTCCACTTT. This gives the protein CASSQERLHSPLHF.

In this sample, this clone turned up a few times. The sample carries other DNA sequences with the same CDR3. The V gene is TRBV18, the J gene TRBJ1-2, with TRBD1 identical over 7 bases. Looked up from germline, CDR1 is KGHSH and CDR2 is LQKENI. This CDR3 is 13 amino acids long. J was trimmed by 2 bases and V by 3 bases; bases with no gene match: 0. CDR3 loop: CASSPTGNYGYTF. In nucleotides, the CDR3 is TGTGCCAGCTCACCGACAGGGAACTATGGCTACACCTTC.

The chain is built from TRBV27 and TRBJ2-3, with 10 bases that match TRBD2. Looked up from germline, CDR1 is MNHEY and CDR2 is SMNVEV (reference sequence). Losses at the gene ends were 0 bases for V and 2 bases for J; bases not matched to a gene: 5. The CDR3 covers 17 residues. The CDR3 here is CASSLSASGGTTDTQYF. The CDR3 region has the DNA TGTGCCAGCAGTTTATCGGCTAGCGGGGGCACCACAGATACGCAGTATTTT.

The rearrangement uses TRBV2 and TRBJ1-1, with 7 bases fitting TRBD1. V lost 5 bases, J lost 1 base, and 7 bases stayed unmatched. CDR1 and CDR2 from the germline V gene are SNHLY and FYNNEI. The CDR3 contains 15 residues. The CDR3 loop reads CASSFTRGPNTEAFF. In nucleotides, the CDR3 is TGTGCCAGCAGTTTTACGAGGGGGCCGAACACTGAAGCTTTCTTT.